This TCR beta chain comes out of a study of cytomegalovirus exposure and HLA in healthy donors. This clone appeared a few times. The trim removed 0 bases at V and 5 bases at J, leaving 15 bases unmatched. Germline CDR1 reads MGHRA; CDR2 reads YSYEKL. CDR3 length: 20 amino acids. PCR primers comprised 60 Vbeta and 13 Jbeta primers. Measured with immunoSEQ multiplex PCR; TCRdb has only the in-frame clones, and not every one. The data contain 150,000 to 200,000 clones, 80% to 85% of them singletons. The rearrangement uses TRBV4-1 and TRBJ2-3; 12 bases agree with TRBD2. The sample was PBMCs. The receptor was isolated from a human donor in good health. Written as DNA, the CDR3 is TGCGCCAGCAGCCAAGATCTGAAAGCTGTGACTAGCGGGGGTATAGATACGCAGTATTTT. Its translation: CASSQDLKAVTSGGIDTQYF.